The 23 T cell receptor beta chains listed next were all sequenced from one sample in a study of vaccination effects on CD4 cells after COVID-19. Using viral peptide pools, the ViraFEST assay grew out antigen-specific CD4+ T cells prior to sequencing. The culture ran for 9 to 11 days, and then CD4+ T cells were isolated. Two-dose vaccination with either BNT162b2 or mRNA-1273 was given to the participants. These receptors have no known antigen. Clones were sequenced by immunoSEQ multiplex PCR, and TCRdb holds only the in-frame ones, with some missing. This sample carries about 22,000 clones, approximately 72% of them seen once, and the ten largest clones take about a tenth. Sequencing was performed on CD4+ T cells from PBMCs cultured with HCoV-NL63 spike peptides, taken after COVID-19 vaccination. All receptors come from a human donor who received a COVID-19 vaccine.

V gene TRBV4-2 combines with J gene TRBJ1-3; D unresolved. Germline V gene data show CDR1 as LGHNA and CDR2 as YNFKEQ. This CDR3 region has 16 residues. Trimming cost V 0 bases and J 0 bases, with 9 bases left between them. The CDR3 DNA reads TGTGCCAGCAGCCAAGATCCAGGCACCTCTGGAAACACCATATATTTT. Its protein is CASSQDPGTSGNTIYF.

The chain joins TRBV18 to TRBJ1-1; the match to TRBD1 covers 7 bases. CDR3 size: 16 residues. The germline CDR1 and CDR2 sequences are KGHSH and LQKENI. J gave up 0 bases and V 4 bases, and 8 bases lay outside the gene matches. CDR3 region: CASSLRQGPVNTEAFF. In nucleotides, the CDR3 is TGTGCCAGCTCACTAAGACAGGGCCCAGTGAACACTGAAGCTTTCTTT.

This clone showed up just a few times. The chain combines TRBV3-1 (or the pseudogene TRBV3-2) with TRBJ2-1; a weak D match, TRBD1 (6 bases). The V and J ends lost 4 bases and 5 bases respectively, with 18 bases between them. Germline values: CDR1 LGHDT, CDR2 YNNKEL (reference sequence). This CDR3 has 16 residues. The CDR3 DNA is TGTGCCAGCAGCCGCAGATTGACAGGCTGGGACAATGAGCAGTTCTTC. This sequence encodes CASSRRLTGWDNEQFF.

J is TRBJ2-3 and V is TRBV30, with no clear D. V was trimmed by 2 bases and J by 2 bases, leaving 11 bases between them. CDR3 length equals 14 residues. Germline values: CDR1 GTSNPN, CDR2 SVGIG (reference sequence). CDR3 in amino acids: CAWSRVLHTDTQYF. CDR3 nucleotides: TGTGCCTGGAGTAGGGTCCTTCACACAGATACGCAGTATTTT.

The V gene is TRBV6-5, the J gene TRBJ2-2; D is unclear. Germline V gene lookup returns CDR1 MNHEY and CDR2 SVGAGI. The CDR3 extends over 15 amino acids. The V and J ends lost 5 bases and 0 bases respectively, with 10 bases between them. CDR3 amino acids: CASSNLIANTGELFF. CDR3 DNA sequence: TGTGCCAGCAGTAACCTCATTGCGAACACCGGGGAGCTGTTTTTT.

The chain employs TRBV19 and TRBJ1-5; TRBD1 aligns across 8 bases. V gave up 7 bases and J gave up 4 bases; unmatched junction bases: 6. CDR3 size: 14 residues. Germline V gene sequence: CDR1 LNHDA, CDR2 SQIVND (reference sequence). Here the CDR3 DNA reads TGTGCCAGTACCCGGACAGGGATAAATCAGCCCCAGCATTTT. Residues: CASTRTGINQPQHF.

The CDR3 DNA reads as TGTGCCAGCAGCTTTACGGTAGCTAGCTTAGCAGATACGCAGTATTTT. Amino acids: CASSFTVASLADTQYF. The chain couples TRBV7-2 to TRBJ2-3; the D gene is possibly TRBD2 (5 bases). The V end was cut by 3 bases, the J end by 4 bases, with 17 bases between. The CDR3 extends over 16 amino acids. CDR1 and CDR2 from the germline V gene are SGHTA and FQGNSA.

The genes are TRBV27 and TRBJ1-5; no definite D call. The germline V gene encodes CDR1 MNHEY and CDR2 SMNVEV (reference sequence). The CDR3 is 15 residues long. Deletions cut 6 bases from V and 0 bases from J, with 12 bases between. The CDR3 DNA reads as TGTGCCAGCAGCAGAGTCGCCTATAGCAATCAGCCCCAGCATTTT. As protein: CASSRVAYSNQPQHF.

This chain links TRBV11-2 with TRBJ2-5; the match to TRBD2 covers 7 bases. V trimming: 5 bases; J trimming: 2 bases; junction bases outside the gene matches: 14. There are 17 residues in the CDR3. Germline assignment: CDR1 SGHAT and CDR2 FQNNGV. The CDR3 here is CASSQSNWEGIQETQYF. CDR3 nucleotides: TGTGCCAGCAGCCAATCTAATTGGGAGGGGATACAAGAGACCCAGTACTTC. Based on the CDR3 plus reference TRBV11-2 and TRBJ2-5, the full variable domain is EAGVAQSPRYKIIEKRQSVAFWCNPISGHATLYWYQQILGQGPKLLIQFQNNGVVDDSQLPKDRFSAERLKGVDSTLKIQPAKLEDSAVYLCASSQSNWEGIQETQYFGPGTRLLVL.

The CDR3: CASSLSDRDRYTIYF. The CDR3 region has the DNA TGTGCCAGCAGCTTATCAGACAGGGACAGATACACCATATATTTT. The V and J genes are TRBV7-8 and TRBJ1-3, with TRBD1 matching 7 bases. The length of the CDR3 is 15 residues. With 2 bases clipped from V and 8 bases from J, the junction kept 9 bases outside the gene matches. Germline V lookup: CDR1 SGHVS, CDR2 FQNEAQ.

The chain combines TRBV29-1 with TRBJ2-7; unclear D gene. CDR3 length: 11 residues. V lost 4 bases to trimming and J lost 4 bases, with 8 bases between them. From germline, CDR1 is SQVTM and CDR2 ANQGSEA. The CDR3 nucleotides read TGCAGCGTTGCGGACGGTTACGAGCAGTACTTC. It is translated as CSVADGYEQYF.

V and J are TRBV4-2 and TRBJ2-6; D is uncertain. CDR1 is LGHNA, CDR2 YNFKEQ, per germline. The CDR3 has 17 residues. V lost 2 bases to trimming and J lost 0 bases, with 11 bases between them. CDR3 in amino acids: CASSQRVINSGANVLTF. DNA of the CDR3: TGTGCCAGCAGCCAAAGGGTGATTAACTCTGGGGCCAACGTCCTGACTTTC.

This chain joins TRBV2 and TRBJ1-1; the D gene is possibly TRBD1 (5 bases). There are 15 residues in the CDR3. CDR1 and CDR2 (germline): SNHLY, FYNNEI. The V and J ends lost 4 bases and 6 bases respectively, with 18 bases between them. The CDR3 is CASSAEDSQWAEAFF. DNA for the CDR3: TGTGCCAGCAGTGCGGAAGACAGCCAGTGGGCTGAAGCTTTCTTT.

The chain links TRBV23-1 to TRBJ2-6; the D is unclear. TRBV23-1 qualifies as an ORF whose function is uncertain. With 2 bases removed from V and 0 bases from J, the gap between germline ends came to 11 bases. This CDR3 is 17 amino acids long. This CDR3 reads CASSQIRHISGANVLTF. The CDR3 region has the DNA TGCGCCAGCAGTCAAATCCGACATATCTCTGGGGCCAACGTCCTGACTTTC.

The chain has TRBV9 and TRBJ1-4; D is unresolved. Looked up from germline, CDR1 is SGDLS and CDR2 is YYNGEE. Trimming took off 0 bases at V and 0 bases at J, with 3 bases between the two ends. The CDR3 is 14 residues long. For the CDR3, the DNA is TGTGCCAGCAGCGTAGGAACAACTAATGAAAAACTGTTTTTT. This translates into CASSVGTTNEKLFF.

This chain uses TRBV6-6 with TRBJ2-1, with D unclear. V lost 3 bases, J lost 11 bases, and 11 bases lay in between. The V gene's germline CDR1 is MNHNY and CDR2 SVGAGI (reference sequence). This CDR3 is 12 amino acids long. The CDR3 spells CASSYELRKQFF. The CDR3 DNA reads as TGTGCCAGCAGTTATGAGCTCAGGAAGCAGTTCTTC.

CDR3 DNA: TGTGCCAGTAGTATTCCTCCATCTAACTATGGCTACACCTTC. Translated: CASSIPPSNYGYTF. The chain has TRBV19 and TRBJ1-2; D gene unclear. The V end was cut by 3 bases, the J end by 0 bases, with 8 bases between. The length of the CDR3 is 14 residues. CDR1 is LNHDA and CDR2 is SQIVND in the germline V gene (reference sequence).

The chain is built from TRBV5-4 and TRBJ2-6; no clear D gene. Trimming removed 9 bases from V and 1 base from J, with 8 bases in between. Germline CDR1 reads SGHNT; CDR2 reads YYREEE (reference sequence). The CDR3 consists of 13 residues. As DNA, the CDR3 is TGTGCCATCGCCCCGTCTGGGGCCAACGTCCTGACTTTC. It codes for CAIAPSGANVLTF.

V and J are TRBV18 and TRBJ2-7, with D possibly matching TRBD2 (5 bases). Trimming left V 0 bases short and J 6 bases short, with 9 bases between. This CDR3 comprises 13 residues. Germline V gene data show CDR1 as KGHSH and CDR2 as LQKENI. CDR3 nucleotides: TGTGCCAGCTCACCACCGGGTGGGAGCGAGCAGTACTTC. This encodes CASSPPGGSEQYF.

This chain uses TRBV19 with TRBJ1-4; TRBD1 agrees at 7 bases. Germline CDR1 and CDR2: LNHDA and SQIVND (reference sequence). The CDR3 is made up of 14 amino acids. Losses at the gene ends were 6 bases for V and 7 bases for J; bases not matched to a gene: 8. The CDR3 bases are TGTGCCAGTAGGCAGACAGGGAGTGGTGAAAAACTGTTTTTT. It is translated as CASRQTGSGEKLFF.

The CDR3 loop reads CASSPGTGGNYGYTF. The CDR3 coding sequence is TGTGCCAGCAGCCCAGGGACAGGAGGAAACTATGGCTACACCTTC. The genes are TRBV7-9 and TRBJ1-2, with 8 nucleotides matching TRBD1. The CDR3 runs to 15 residues. Looked up from germline, CDR1 is SEHNR and CDR2 is FQNEAQ (reference sequence). Trimming removed 5 bases from V and 2 bases from J; junction bases left unmatched: 7.

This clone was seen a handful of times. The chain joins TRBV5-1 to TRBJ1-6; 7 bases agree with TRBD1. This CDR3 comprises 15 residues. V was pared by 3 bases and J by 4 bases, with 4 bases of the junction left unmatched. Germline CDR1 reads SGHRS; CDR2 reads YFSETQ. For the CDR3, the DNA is TGCGCCAGCAGCTCGTTACAGGGGTATAATTCACCCCTCCACTTT. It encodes CASSSLQGYNSPLHF.

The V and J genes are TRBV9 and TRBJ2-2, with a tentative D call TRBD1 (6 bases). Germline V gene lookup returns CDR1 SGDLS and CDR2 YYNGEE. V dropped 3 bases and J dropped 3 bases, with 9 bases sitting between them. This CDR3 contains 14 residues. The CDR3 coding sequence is TGTGCCAGCAGCGCCGGACAGTACACCGGGGAGCTGTTTTTT. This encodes CASSAGQYTGELFF.